The clone carrying this T cell receptor (beta chain) has a handful of counts. What it recognizes is unknown. There are 12 residues in the CDR3. V was cut by 6 bases and J by 4 bases, with 7 bases left in between. Germline V CDR1 and CDR2: MNHEY, SMNVEV (reference sequence). A single record per CDR3 protein comes from TCRdb applying MiXCR to the multiplex PCR reads. The repertoire includes over 250,000 distinct CDR3 sequences, under 35% of them detected once, and more than 0.85% sits in the top ten. This record comes from a study of breast tumors, draining lymph nodes, adjacent tissues. Study conclusions and caveats: The lymph node origin of tumor T cells was framed as consistent with a hypothesis, not demonstrated. Tumor TCR diversity was below lymph nodes but above nontumor tissue.

Axillary draining lymph nodes of breast cancer patients supplied the node samples. J is TRBJ2-1 and V is TRBV27, with D perhaps matching TRBD2 (6 bases). Sequencing used axillary lymph node tissue. This sequence originates from a female donor with breast cancer. Some clones in this sample may be carry-over from other donors' samples. CDR3 region: CASRGTYNEQFF. CDR3 DNA sequence: TGTGCCAGCAGAGGGACTTACAATGAGCAGTTCTTC.